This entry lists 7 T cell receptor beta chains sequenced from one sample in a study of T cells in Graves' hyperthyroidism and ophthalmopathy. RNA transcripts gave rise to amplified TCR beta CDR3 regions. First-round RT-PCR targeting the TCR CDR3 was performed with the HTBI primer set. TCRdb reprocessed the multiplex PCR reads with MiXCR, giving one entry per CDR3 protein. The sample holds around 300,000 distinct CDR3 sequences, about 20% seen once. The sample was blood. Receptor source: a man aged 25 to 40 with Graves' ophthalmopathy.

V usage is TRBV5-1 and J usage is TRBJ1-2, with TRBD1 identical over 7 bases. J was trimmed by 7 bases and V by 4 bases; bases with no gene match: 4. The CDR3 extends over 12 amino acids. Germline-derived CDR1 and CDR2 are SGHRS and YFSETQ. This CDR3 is CASSHRQGGYTF. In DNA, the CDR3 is TGCGCCAGCAGCCACAGACAGGGTGGCTACACCTTC.

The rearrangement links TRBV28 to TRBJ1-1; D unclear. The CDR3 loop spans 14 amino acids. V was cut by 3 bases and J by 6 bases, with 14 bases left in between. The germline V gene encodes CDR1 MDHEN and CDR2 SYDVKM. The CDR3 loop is CASSFQERWAEAFF. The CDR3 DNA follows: TGTGCCAGCAGTTTTCAAGAAAGGTGGGCTGAAGCTTTCTTT.

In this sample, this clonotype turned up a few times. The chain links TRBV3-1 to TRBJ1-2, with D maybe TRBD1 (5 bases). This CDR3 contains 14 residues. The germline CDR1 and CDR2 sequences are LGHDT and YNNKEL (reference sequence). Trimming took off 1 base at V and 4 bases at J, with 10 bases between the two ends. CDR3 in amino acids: CASSQGKGSYGYTF. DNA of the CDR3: TGTGCCAGCAGCCAAGGGAAGGGGTCCTATGGCTACACCTTC.

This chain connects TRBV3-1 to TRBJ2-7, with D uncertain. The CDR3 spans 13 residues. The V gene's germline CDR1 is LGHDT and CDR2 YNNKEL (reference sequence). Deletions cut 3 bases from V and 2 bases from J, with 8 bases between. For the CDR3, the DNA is TGTGCCAGCAGCCAGTACCAAACCTACGAGCAGTACTTC. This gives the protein CASSQYQTYEQYF.

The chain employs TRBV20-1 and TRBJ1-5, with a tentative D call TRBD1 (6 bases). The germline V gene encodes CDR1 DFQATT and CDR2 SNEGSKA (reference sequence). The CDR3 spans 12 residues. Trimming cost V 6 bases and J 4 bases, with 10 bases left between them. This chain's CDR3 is CSAGTGNQPQHF. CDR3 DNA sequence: TGCAGTGCCGGAACAGGGAATCAGCCCCAGCATTTT.

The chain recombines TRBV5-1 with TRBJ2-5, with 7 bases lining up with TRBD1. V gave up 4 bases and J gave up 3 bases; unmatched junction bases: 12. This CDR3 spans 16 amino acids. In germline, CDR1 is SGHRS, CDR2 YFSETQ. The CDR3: CASSTSGGSVKETQYF. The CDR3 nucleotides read TGCGCCAGCAGCACCTCAGGGGGTAGCGTGAAAGAGACCCAGTACTTC.

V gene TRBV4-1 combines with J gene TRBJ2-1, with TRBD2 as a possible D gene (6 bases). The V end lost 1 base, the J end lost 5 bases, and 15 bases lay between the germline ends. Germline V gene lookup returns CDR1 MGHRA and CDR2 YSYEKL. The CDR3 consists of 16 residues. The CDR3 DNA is TGCGCCAGCAGCCAAGTCACGATAGCGGCCAACAATGAGCAGTTCTTC. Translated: CASSQVTIAANNEQFF.